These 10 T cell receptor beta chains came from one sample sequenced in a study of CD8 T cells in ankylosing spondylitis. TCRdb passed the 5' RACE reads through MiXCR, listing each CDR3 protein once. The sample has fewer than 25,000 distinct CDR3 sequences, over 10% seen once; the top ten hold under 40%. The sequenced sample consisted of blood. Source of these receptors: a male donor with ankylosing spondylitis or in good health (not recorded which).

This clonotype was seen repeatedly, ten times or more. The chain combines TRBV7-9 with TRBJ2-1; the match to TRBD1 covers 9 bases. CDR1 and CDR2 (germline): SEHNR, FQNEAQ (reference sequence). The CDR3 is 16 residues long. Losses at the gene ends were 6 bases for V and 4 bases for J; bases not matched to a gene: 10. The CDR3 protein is CASSPLGQGRYNEQFF. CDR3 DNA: TGTGCCAGCAGTCCCCTCGGACAGGGGAGGTACAATGAGCAGTTCTTC.

CDR3 nucleotide sequence: TGCAGCGTTAAGCCTTTCGCGGGCGATGAGCAGTTCTTC. Translated, it gives CSVKPFAGDEQFF. The chain is built from TRBV29-1 and TRBJ2-1, with D perhaps TRBD2 (5 bases). Germline V CDR1 and CDR2: SQVTM, ANQGSEA. The CDR3 extends over 13 amino acids. Deletions cut 5 bases from V and 8 bases from J, with 16 bases between.

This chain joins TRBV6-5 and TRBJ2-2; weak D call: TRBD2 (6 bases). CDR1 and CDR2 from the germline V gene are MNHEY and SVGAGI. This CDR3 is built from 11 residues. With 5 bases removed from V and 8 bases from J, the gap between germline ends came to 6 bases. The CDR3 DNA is TGTGCCAGCAGTGGAGGGGGGGAGCTGTTTTTT. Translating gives CASSGGGELFF.

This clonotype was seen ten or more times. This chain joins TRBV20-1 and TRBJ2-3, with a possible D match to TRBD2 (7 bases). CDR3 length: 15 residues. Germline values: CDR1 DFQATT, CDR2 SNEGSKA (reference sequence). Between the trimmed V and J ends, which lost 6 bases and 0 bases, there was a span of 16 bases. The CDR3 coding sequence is TGCAGTGCCTTCCGGGGGGCCTCTAGCACAGATACGCAGTATTTT. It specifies CSAFRGASSTDTQYF.

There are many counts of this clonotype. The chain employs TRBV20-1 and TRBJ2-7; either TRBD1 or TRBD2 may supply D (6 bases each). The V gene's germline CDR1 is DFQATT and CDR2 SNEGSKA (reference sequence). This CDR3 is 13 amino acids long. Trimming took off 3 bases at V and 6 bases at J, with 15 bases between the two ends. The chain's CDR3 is CSAREGDPSEQYV. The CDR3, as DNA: TGCAGTGCTAGGGAGGGGGACCCTTCCGAGCAGTACGTC.

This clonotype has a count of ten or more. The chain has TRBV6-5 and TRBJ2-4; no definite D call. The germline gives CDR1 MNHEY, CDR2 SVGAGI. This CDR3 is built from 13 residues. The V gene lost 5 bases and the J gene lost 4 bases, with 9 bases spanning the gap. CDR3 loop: CASSMASKNIQYF. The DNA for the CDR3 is TGTGCCAGCAGTATGGCCAGTAAAAACATTCAGTACTTC.

CDR3 DNA: TGCAGCGTCAAAGGACAGGGCCAAGAGACCCAGTACTTC. Its protein product is CSVKGQGQETQYF. V usage is TRBV29-1 and J usage is TRBJ2-5; TRBD1 matches at 8 bases. V dropped 6 bases and J dropped 1; count of bases not matched to a gene: 4. CDR3 length: 13 amino acids. The germline gives CDR1 SQVTM, CDR2 ANQGSEA.

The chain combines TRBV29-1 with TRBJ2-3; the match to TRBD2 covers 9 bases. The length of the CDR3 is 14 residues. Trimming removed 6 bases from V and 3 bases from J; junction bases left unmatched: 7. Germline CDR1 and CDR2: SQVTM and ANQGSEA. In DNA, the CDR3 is TGCAGCGTATTAGCGGGAGCGGCGACAGATACGCAGTATTTT. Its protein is CSVLAGAATDTQYF.

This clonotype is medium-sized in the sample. The CDR3 DNA reads TGTGCCAGCAGCCCCGGGACAAACAATGAGCAGTTCTTC. This translates into CASSPGTNNEQFF. The V gene is TRBV5-6, the J gene TRBJ2-1, with D possibly matching TRBD1 (6 bases). This CDR3 is 13 amino acids long. V lost 4 bases to trimming and J lost 5 bases, with 10 bases between them. Germline lookup yields CDR1 SGHDT and CDR2 YYEEEE.

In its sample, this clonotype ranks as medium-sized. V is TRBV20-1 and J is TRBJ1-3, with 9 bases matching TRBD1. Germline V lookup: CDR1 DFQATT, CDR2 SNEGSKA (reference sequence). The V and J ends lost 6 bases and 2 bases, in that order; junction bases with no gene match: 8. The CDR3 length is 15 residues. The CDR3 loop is CSAPGWTGAGNTIYF. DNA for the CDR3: TGCAGTGCCCCGGGTTGGACAGGGGCTGGAAACACCATATATTTT.